The sequence of this T cell receptor (beta chain) was determined in a study of blood T cell repertoires in COVID-19 (dated by TCRdb to about 2020). A note on the overall study: The collaborator samples originated in the United States, Italy and Spain and spanned the acute and convalescent phases of COVID-19. The sample metadata nearly always contained a de-identified subject ID, COVID-19 status, age in years and sex. The prospective study material was composed of cDNA or gDNA derived from T cells, B-cell-depleted T cells, or PBMCs. The repertoires were released in a freely available public database meant as a resource for research on the immune response to SARS-CoV-2. Deeply sampled blood TCRbeta repertoires from subjects exposed to, actively infected with, or recovered from COVID-19 were included in the dataset. Where available, HLA class I and class II types were obtained from metadata supplied by the sample provider rather than from assay-based typing. The samples were drawn from two sources: the first 160 participants of the ongoing ImmuneRACE study, and 950 to 1,500 subjects contributed by 6 global collaborators. The investigation overall reported the following: The quantity of clinical and demographic metadata differed by source and by participant and was supplied without curation.

TCRbeta CDR3 regions were amplified from genomic DNA using the immunoSEQ Assay, a bias-controlled multiplex PCR. The authors processed their data as follows. The number of nucleated cells in each sample was estimated by amplification of reference gene primers within the assay. To quantify the absolute abundance of each unique TCRbeta CDR3 rearrangement, sequence reads were collapsed and filtered. For each sample, productive Simpson clonality was calculated as the square root of Simpson's diversity index across productive rearrangements. TCRdb provides this immuneACCESS table in a form limited to in-frame rearrangements. Some clones are lacking; in checked studies, under half of them reflect an unresolved V gene, and why the rest are absent is not known. The V and J calls and clone size were taken over from that table, and D and trimming were inferred from the DNA. The sample table shows about 240,000 clones, and around 84% are seen once. The ten largest clones take up around 7.3% of the sample.

Whole blood was collected in K2EDTA tubes by collaborating institutions according to the institutions' own protocols. For TCRbeta analysis, collaborator samples were shipped as frozen whole blood, as isolated PBMCs, or as DNA extracted from either sample type. Ends trimmed: V by 7 bases, J by 2 bases; bases unmatched to a gene: 5. CDR1 SNHLY and CDR2 FYNNEI are derived from the germline V gene. The CDR3 measures 14 amino acids from cysteine to phenylalanine. Here the CDR3 DNA is all that survives: 42 bases in frame from base 1. Notes on this clone: Its antigen is still unknown. No base quality information exists; no much larger clone differs at one position.

The sequenced sample was peripheral blood. The clonotype was recovered from a woman between 70 and 85 years old with active or convalescent COVID-19. The rearrangement combines TRBV2 with TRBJ1-5, with 7 junctional bases fitting TRBD1. The DNA is as follows: TGTGCCAGCAATTCCGACAGGGGCAATCAGCCCCAGCATTTT. Its translation reads: CASNSDRGNQPQHF.